These 25 T cell receptor beta chains came from one sample sequenced in a study of identical twins. TCRdb re-derived calls from the 5' RACE reads in MiXCR, one entry per CDR3 protein. This table has 1.5 million or so distinct CDR3 sequences, less than 35% appearing once. Sequencing used cord blood. The receptors shown here come from a newborn girl in good health.

The chain links TRBV6-5 to TRBJ2-7; 9 bases align to TRBD2. V lost 6 bases, J lost 7 bases, and 16 bases stayed unmatched. CDR1 and CDR2 (germline): MNHEY, SVGAGI. The CDR3 spans 16 residues. The CDR3 nucleotides are TGTGCCAGCAGCTCGGGACTAGCAGGCTCCTACAATGAGCAGTACTTC. Translating gives CASSSGLAGSYNEQYF.

This clonotype has ten or more counts. The V call is TRBV2, the J call TRBJ2-7; the D gene is possibly TRBD2 (6 bases). Deletions cut 6 bases from V and 3 bases from J, with 6 bases between. The germline gives CDR1 SNHLY, CDR2 FYNNEI. CDR3 length: 11 amino acids. Here the CDR3 DNA reads TGTGCCAGCAGGGAGGGCTACGAGCAGTACTTC. It encodes CASREGYEQYF.

The chain carries TRBV4-1 and TRBJ2-7; D is unclear. Germline V gene data show CDR1 as MGHRA and CDR2 as YSYEKL. This CDR3 is 15 amino acids long. V was shortened by 5 bases and J by 2 bases, with 16 bases between the two germline ends. The CDR3 loop reads CASSWSRSPAYEQYF. CDR3 in DNA: TGCGCCAGCAGCTGGTCTCGTTCTCCCGCCTACGAGCAGTACTTC.

The chain couples TRBV19 to TRBJ1-5; D uncertain. V was trimmed by 11 bases and J by 0 bases, leaving 14 bases between them. CDR3 length: 14 amino acids. Germline V gene lookup returns CDR1 LNHDA and CDR2 SQIVND (reference sequence). DNA for the CDR3: TGTGCCGCCACGGACGGCCTTAGCAATCAGCCCCAGCATTTT. It codes for CAATDGLSNQPQHF.

This clonotype has a handful of counts. The chain joins TRBV27 to TRBJ1-2; the D gene is possibly TRBD1 (6 bases). The CDR3 runs to 15 residues. The germline CDR1 and CDR2 sequences are MNHEY and SMNVEV (reference sequence). V lost 0 bases and J 8 bases, leaving 16 bases between the germline ends. CDR3 nucleotide sequence: TGTGCCAGCAGTTTATCGAGGACAGCGCCGAGGGGCTACACCTTC. Translated, it gives CASSLSRTAPRGYTF.

This clonotype was seen more than once but under ten times. The chain carries TRBV3-1 and TRBJ2-1, with a weak D call TRBD2 (7 bases). Per the germline V gene, CDR1 is LGHDT and CDR2 is YNNKEL (reference sequence). Trimming removed 4 bases from V and 6 bases from J, with 16 bases in between. CDR3 length: 15 amino acids. CDR3 amino acids: CASSLGGPWSNEQFF. The CDR3 region has the DNA TGTGCCAGCAGCCTCGGGGGGCCGTGGAGCAATGAGCAGTTCTTC.

J is TRBJ2-1 and V is TRBV12-3 or TRBV12-4, with D possibly TRBD2 on 6 matching bases. Trimming left V 10 bases short and J 7 bases short, with 20 bases between. The CDR3 covers 14 residues. The CDR3 region has the DNA TGTGCCACTGGAGGAGGGGCCGCCTGGAATGAGCAGTTCTTC. It yields the protein CATGGGAAWNEQFF.

This clonotype was detected many times. One end of the junction does not line up with germline, which may come from a read error. The chain is built from TRBV4-1 and TRBJ2-1; D gene ambiguous. The CDR3 consists of 13 residues. Germline lookup yields CDR1 MGHRA and CDR2 YSYEKL. CDR3 sequence: CASSQDLYNEQFF. CDR3 nucleotide sequence: TGTGCCAGCAGCCAAGACCTCTACAATGAGCAGTTCTTC.

This clonotype was seen more than once but under ten times. The V gene is TRBV20-1, the J gene TRBJ2-1, with 8 bases that match TRBD2. Losses at the gene ends were 3 bases for V and 6 bases for J; bases not matched to a gene: 13. There are 16 residues in the CDR3. Germline assignment: CDR1 DFQATT and CDR2 SNEGSKA (reference sequence). CDR3 residues: CSASPPGTRESNEQFF. The CDR3 bases are TGCAGTGCTAGCCCACCAGGGACTAGAGAATCCAATGAGCAGTTCTTC.

The sample holds a few counts of this clonotype. This chain joins TRBV29-1 and TRBJ2-7; D is uncertain. Trimming took off 0 bases at V and 6 bases at J, with 12 bases between the two ends. The CDR3 length is 13 residues. Germline V gene sequence: CDR1 SQVTM, CDR2 ANQGSEA. The CDR3 protein is CSVEERTVGEQYF. DNA of the CDR3: TGCAGCGTTGAAGAACGGACGGTCGGCGAGCAGTACTTC.

This sequence joins TRBV4-2 and TRBJ2-7; D might be TRBD1 or TRBD2, each matching 5 bases. The CDR3 is made up of 16 amino acids. Germline CDR1 reads LGHNA; CDR2 reads YNFKEQ. The germline V and J ends were trimmed by 1 base and 3 bases, with 16 bases remaining between them. CDR3 in amino acids: CASSQGVVSGSYEQYF. The CDR3 coding sequence is TGTGCCAGCAGCCAAGGGGTGGTCTCAGGGAGCTACGAGCAGTACTTC.

V is TRBV2 and J is TRBJ1-2, with 9 bases matching TRBD1. V dropped 4 bases and J dropped 4; count of bases not matched to a gene: 4. Germline CDR1 SNHLY, CDR2 FYNNEI. There are 14 residues in the CDR3. CDR3 sequence reads: CASSGDRVIYGYTF. The DNA of the CDR3 is TGTGCCAGCAGTGGGGACAGGGTAATCTATGGCTACACCTTC.

The rearrangement joins TRBV5-1 to TRBJ2-7, with 10 bases aligning to TRBD2. This CDR3 is built from 15 residues. V dropped 7 bases and J dropped 9; count of bases not matched to a gene: 16. Germline CDR1 is SGHRS and CDR2 is YFSETQ. The CDR3 DNA follows: TGCGCCAGCGGATCTAGCGGGAGTTCATACCGTCGGCAGTACTTC. Translating it yields CASGSSGSSYRRQYF.

This clonotype came up a few times. This chain joins TRBV2 and TRBJ1-2; TRBD1 matches 8 bases. This CDR3 is built from 15 residues. With 3 bases clipped from V and 5 bases from J, the junction kept 8 bases outside the gene matches. Germline-derived CDR1 and CDR2 are SNHLY and FYNNEI. Written as DNA, the CDR3 is TGTGCCAGCAGTGATATTCGGACAGGGCGTTATGGCTACACCTTC. Translating gives CASSDIRTGRYGYTF.

This clonotype was picked up a small number of times. V usage is TRBV27 and J usage is TRBJ1-4; D perhaps matches TRBD1 (6 bases). The V gene lost 6 bases and the J gene lost 6 bases, with 14 bases spanning the gap. The CDR3 extends over 14 amino acids. Germline lookup yields CDR1 MNHEY and CDR2 SMNVEV (reference sequence). This chain's CDR3 is CASSLRDTHEKLFF. The CDR3 nucleotides read TGTGCCAGCAGCCTTCGGGACACCCATGAAAAACTGTTTTTT.

This clonotype has ten or more counts. The V call is TRBV4-2, the J call TRBJ2-1; no firm D call. V was shortened by 0 bases and J by 3 bases, with 6 bases between the two germline ends. This CDR3 contains 14 residues. The germline V gene has CDR1 LGHNA and CDR2 YNFKEQ. Here the CDR3 reads CASSQEGNYNEQFF. The DNA for the CDR3 is TGTGCCAGCAGCCAAGAGGGCAACTACAATGAGCAGTTCTTC.

The chain employs TRBV14 and TRBJ2-5; tentative D call: TRBD1 (6 bases). Judging by the DNA end, TRBJ2-7 fits better; the J call may be wrong. The CDR3 spans 14 residues. Germline V gene sequence: CDR1 SGHDN, CDR2 FVKESK. CDR3 sequence (DNA): TGTGCCAGCAGCCAGGAGACAGGAGATTACGAGCAGTACTTC. This gives the protein CASSQETGDYEQYF.

This clonotype appeared a few times. This rearrangement joins TRBV9 to TRBJ1-5, with TRBD1 as a possible D gene (6 bases). CDR3 length: 16 amino acids. Germline CDR1 SGDLS, CDR2 YYNGEE. Trimming removed 0 bases from V and 1 base from J, with 11 bases in between. Written as DNA, the CDR3 is TGTGCCAGCAGCGTAGGGGCAGGGGAGAGCAATCAGCCCCAGCATTTT. Amino acids: CASSVGAGESNQPQHF.

The V and J genes are TRBV21-1 and TRBJ1-2. TRBV21-1 is noted as a pseudogene. The CDR3 consists of 13 residues. CDR3 in DNA: TGTGCCAGCAGCAAAAAGGCAGACTATGGCTACACCTTC. Translating gives CASSKKADYGYTF.

This clonotype was recorded only once. The gene calls are TRBV5-1 and TRBJ2-1, with D perhaps matching TRBD1 (5 bases). Germline lookup yields CDR1 SGHRS and CDR2 YFSETQ. There are 15 residues in the CDR3. V shed 0 bases and J shed 2 bases, with 9 bases lying between them. CDR3 protein: CASSLADSAYNEQFF. The DNA of the CDR3 is TGCGCCAGCAGCTTGGCTGACAGCGCCTACAATGAGCAGTTCTTC.

This clonotype was picked up one time. The chain couples TRBV2 to TRBJ1-6; TRBD1 might be the D (6 bases). Germline CDR1 SNHLY, CDR2 FYNNEI. The germline V and J ends were trimmed by 6 bases and 9 bases, with 18 bases remaining between them. CDR3 length: 15 amino acids. The CDR3: CASRRTVLSSSPLHF. The DNA of the CDR3 is TGTGCCAGCAGACGGACAGTTCTAAGCAGTTCACCCCTCCACTTT.

CDR3 bases: TGTGCCAGCAGTTTGATGGGGGCGAAGGAGCAGTTCTTC. This gives the protein CASSLMGAKEQFF. The chain combines TRBV28 with TRBJ2-1; D may be TRBD1 (6 bases). V lost 3 bases, J lost 10 bases, and 13 bases lay in between. The CDR3 extends over 13 amino acids. Per the germline V gene, CDR1 is MDHEN and CDR2 is SYDVKM.

The gene calls are TRBV25-1 and TRBJ2-3, with D unresolved. Looked up from germline, CDR1 is MGHDK and CDR2 is SYGVNS. Trimming stripped 6 bases from V and 0 bases from J, with 13 bases between. The CDR3 is 15 residues long. The CDR3 DNA sequence: TGTGCCAGCAGGCAGCCGGGTGGAAGCACAGATACGCAGTATTTT. The encoded protein is CASRQPGGSTDTQYF. Together with reference TRBV25-1 and TRBJ2-3, the CDR3 gives the full variable domain: EADIYQTPRYLVIGTGKKITLECSQTMGHDKMYWYQQDPGMELHLIHYSYGVNSTEKGDLSSESTVSRIRTEHFPLTLESARPSHTSQYLCASRQPGGSTDTQYFGPGTRLTVL.

V gene TRBV3-1 combines with J gene TRBJ2-1, with a weak D call TRBD2 (5 bases). The length of the CDR3 is 15 residues. The V gene lost 5 bases and the J gene lost 6 bases, with 17 bases spanning the gap. Germline lookup yields CDR1 LGHDT and CDR2 YNNKEL (reference sequence). CDR3 protein: CASSGRPSAGNEQFF. The CDR3 DNA is TGTGCCAGCAGCGGCCGCCCTTCGGCGGGCAATGAGCAGTTCTTC.

The genes are TRBV11-1 and TRBJ2-1; D not resolved. Germline V lookup: CDR1 SGHAT, CDR2 FQDESV (reference sequence). V shed 5 bases and J shed 5 bases, with 16 bases lying between them. CDR3 length equals 15 residues. DNA for the CDR3: TGTGCCAGCAGCCCAGATCCCACCCCCAACAATGAGCAGTTCTTC. Protein sequence: CASSPDPTPNNEQFF.